This TCR beta chain stems from a study of blood T cells in healthy people across ages. The second PCR ran roughly 7 to 12 cycles with a sample-barcoded 5' primer and J-beta primers. TCRdb processed the 5' RACE reads anew with MiXCR; each CDR3 protein has one entry. The sample carries about 970,000 distinct CDR3 sequences, about 53% recorded once. V was trimmed by 5 bases and J by 2 bases, leaving 19 bases between them. This CDR3 has 17 residues. Germline CDR1 is SGHTA and CDR2 is FQGNSA. This chain links TRBV7-2 with TRBJ2-1; either TRBD1 or TRBD2 may fit D (5 bases each). This sequence was found in a woman between 55 and 75 years old in good health. The sequencing sample was made of blood. The CDR3: CASSVISGTPPYNEQFF. The CDR3 DNA reads as TGTGCCAGCAGCGTGATTTCCGGGACCCCGCCCTACAATGAGCAGTTCTTC.